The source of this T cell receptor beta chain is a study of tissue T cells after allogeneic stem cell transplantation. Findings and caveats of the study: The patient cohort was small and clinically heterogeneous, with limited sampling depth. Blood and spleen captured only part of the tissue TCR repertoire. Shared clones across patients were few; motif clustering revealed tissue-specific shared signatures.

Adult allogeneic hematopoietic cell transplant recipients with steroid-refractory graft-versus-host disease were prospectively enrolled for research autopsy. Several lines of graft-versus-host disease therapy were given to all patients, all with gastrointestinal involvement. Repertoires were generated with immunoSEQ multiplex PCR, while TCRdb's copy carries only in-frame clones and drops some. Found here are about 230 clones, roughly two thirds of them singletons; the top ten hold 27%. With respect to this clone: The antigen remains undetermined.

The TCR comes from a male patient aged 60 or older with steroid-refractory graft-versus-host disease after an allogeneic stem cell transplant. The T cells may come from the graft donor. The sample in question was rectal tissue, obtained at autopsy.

The CDR3 is CATSEELNQPQHF. In nucleotides, the CDR3 is TGTGCCACGTCAGAGGAACTTAATCAGCCCCAGCATTTT. J is TRBJ1-5 and V is TRBV7-2; D gene unclear. CDR1 and CDR2 (germline): SGHTA, FQGNSA. This CDR3 has 13 residues. The V end lost 10 bases, the J end lost 4 bases, and 14 bases lay between the germline ends. The full variable domain, its missing parts supplied by reference TRBV7-2 and TRBJ1-5, is GAGVSQSPSNKVTEKGKDVELRCDPISGHTALYWYRQSLGQGLEFLIYFQGNSAPDKSGLPSDRFSAERTGGSVSTLTIQRTQQEDSAVYLCATSEELNQPQHFGDGTRLSIL.